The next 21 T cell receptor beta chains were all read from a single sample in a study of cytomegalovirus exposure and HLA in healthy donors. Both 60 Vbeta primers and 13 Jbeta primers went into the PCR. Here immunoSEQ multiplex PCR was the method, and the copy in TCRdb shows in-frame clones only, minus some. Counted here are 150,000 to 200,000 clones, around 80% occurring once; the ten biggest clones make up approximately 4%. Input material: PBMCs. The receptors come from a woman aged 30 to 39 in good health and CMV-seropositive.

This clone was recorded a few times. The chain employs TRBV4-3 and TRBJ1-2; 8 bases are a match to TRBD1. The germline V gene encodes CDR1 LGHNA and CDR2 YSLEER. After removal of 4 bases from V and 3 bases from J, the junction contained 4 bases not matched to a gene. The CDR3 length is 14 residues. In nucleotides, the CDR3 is TGCGCCAGCAGCCCCGGGACAGGAGACTATGGCTACACCTTC. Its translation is CASSPGTGDYGYTF.

DNA for the CDR3: TGTGCCAGCAGAAGGGGTTTGGGGTACGAGCAGTACTTC. Residues: CASRRGLGYEQYF. The chain uses TRBV6-5 and TRBJ2-7, with TRBD1 as a possible D gene (5 bases). Germline CDR1 reads MNHEY; CDR2 reads SVGAGI. V lost 6 bases to trimming and J lost 4 bases, with 13 bases between them. The length of the CDR3 is 13 residues.

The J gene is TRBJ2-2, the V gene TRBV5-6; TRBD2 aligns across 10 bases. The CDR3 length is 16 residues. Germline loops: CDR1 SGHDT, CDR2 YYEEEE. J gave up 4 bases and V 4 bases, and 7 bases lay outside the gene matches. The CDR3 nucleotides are TGTGCCAGCAGCACAAGTAGCGGGGGGATCACCGGGGAGCTGTTTTTT. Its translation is CASSTSSGGITGELFF.

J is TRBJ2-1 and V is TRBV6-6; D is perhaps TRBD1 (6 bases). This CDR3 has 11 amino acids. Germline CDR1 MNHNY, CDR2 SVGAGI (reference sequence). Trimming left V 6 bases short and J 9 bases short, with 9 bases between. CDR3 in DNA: TGTGCCAGCAGCCCAGGGGCTGAGCAGTTCTTC. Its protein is CASSPGAEQFF.

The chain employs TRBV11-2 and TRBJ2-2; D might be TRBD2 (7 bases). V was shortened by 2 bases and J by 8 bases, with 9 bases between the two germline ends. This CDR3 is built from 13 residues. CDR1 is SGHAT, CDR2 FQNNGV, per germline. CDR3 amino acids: CASSLRGAGELFF. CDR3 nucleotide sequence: TGTGCCAGCAGCTTACGGGGGGCTGGGGAGCTGTTTTTT. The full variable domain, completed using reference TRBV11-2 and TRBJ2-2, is EAGVAQSPRYKIIEKRQSVAFWCNPISGHATLYWYQQILGQGPKLLIQFQNNGVVDDSQLPKDRFSAERLKGVDSTLKIQPAKLEDSAVYLCASSLRGAGELFFGEGSRLTVL.

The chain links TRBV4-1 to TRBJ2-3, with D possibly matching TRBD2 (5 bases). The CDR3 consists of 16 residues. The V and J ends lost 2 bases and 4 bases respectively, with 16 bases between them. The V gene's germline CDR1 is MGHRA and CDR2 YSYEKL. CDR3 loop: CASSQILSGWADTQYF. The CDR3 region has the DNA TGCGCCAGCAGCCAAATCCTGTCGGGGTGGGCAGATACGCAGTATTTT.

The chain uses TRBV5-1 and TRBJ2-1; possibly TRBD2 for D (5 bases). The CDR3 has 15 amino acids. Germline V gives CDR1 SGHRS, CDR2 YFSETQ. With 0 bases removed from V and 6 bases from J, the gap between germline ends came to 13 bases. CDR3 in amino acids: CASSLVSDPLNEQFF. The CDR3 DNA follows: TGCGCCAGCAGCTTGGTTAGCGACCCCCTCAATGAGCAGTTCTTC.

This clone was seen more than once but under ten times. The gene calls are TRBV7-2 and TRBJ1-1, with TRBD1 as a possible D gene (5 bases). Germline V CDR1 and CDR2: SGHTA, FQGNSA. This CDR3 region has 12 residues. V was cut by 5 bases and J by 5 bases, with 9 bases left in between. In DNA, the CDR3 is TGTGCCAGCAGCCCCGGGGGAACTGAAGCTTTCTTT. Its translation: CASSPGGTEAFF.

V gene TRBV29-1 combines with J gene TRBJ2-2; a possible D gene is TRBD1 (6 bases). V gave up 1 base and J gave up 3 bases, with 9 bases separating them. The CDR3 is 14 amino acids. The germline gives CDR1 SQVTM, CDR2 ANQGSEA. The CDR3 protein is CSVEGGGHTGELFF. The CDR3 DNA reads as TGCAGCGTTGAAGGAGGGGGACACACCGGGGAGCTGTTTTTT.

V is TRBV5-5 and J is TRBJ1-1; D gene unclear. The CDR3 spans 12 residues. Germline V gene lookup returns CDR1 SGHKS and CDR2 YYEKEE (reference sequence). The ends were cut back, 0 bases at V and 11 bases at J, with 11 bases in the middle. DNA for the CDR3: TGTGCCAGCAGCTTGGTCGTGGAGGCCGCTTTCTTT. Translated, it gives CASSLVVEAAFF.

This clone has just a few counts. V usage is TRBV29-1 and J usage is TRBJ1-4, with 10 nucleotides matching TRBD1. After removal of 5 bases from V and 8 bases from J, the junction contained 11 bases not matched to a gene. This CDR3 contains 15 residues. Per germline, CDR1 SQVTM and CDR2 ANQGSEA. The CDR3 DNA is TGCAGCGTTCGACAGGGGGCGCGAGGAGGGGAAAAACTGTTTTTT. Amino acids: CSVRQGARGGEKLFF.

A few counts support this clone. The CDR3 DNA is TGTGCCATCAGCGAACAGGGAGGGCTTAGTGAAAAACTGTTTTTT. Amino acids: CAISEQGGLSEKLFF. The chain joins TRBV10-3 to TRBJ1-4; perhaps TRBD1 as D (6 bases). V dropped 6 bases and J dropped 7 bases, with 18 bases sitting between them. The CDR3 consists of 15 residues. Germline CDR1 and CDR2: ENHRY and SYGVKD.

The CDR3: CASSSRLWGHQNEQFF. In nucleotides, the CDR3 is TGTGCCAGCAGCTCCCGGCTCTGGGGGCATCAAAATGAGCAGTTCTTC. This chain uses TRBV7-2 with TRBJ2-1; D perhaps matches TRBD1 (6 bases). Germline CDR1 is SGHTA and CDR2 is FQGNSA. Trimming stripped 4 bases from V and 7 bases from J, with 20 bases between. The CDR3 sequence is 16 residues long. The whole variable domain, remainder taken from reference TRBV7-2 and TRBJ2-1, is GAGVSQSPSNKVTEKGKDVELRCDPISGHTALYWYRQSLGQGLEFLIYFQGNSAPDKSGLPSDRFSAERTGGSVSTLTIQRTQQEDSAVYLCASSSRLWGHQNEQFFGPGTRLTVL.

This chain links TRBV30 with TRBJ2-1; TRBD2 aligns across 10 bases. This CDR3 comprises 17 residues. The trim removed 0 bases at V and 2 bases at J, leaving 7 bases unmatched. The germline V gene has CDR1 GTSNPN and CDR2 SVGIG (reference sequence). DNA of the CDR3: TGTGCCTGGAGTGTGGCGAGAACTAGCGGGACCTACAATGAGCAGTTCTTC. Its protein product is CAWSVARTSGTYNEQFF.

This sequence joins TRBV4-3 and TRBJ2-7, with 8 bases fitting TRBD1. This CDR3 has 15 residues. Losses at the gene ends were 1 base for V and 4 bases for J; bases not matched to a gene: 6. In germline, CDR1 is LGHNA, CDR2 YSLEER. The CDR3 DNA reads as TGCGCCAGCAGCCAAGCGGCAGGGGGCGGGTACGAGCAGTACTTC. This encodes CASSQAAGGGYEQYF.

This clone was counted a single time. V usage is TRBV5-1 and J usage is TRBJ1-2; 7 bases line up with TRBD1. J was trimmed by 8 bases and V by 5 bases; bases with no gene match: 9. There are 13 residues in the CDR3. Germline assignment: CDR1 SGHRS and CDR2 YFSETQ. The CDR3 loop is CASSYQGVNGYTF. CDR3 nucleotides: TGCGCCAGCAGTTACCAGGGGGTGAACGGCTACACCTTC.

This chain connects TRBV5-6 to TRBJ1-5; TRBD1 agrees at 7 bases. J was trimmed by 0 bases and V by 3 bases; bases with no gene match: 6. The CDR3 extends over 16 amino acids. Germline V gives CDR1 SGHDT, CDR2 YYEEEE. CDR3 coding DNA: TGTGCCAGCAGCTCCCTCTACAGGGGTAGCAATCAGCCCCAGCATTTT. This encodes CASSSLYRGSNQPQHF. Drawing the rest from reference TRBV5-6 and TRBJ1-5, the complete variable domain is DAGVTQSPTHLIKTRGQQVTLRCSPKSGHDTVSWYQQALGQGPQFIFQYYEEEERQRGNFPDRFSGHQFPNYSSELNVNALLLGDSALYLCASSSLYRGSNQPQHFGDGTRLSIL.

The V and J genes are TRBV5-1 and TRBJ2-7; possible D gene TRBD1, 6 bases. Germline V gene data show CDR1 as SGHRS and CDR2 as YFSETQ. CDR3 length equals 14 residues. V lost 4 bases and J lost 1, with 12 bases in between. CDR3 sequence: CASSDRPMSYEQYF. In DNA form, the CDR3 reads TGCGCCAGCAGCGACAGGCCCATGTCCTACGAGCAGTACTTC. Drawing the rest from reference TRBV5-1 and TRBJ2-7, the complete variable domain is KAGVTQTPRYLIKTRGQQVTLSCSPISGHRSVSWYQQTPGQGLQFLFEYFSETQRNKGNFPGRFSGRQFSNSRSEMNVSTLELGDSALYLCASSDRPMSYEQYFGPGTRLTVT.

The CDR3 reads CASRELANTYEQYF. The CDR3 region has the DNA TGCGCCAGCAGGGAACTAGCGAATACCTACGAGCAGTACTTC. The genes are TRBV5-1 and TRBJ2-7, with 7 positions matching TRBD2. The CDR3 contains 14 residues. The germline V gene encodes CDR1 SGHRS and CDR2 YFSETQ. Germline trimming cut 5 bases from V and 2 bases from J; bases unmatched to any gene: 7.

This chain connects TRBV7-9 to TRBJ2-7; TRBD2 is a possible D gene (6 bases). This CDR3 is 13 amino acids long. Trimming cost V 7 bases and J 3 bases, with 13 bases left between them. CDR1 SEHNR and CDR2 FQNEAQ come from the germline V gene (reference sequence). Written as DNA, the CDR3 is TGTGCCAGCACTGCAGCGGGCGGCTACGAGCAGTACTTC. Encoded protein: CASTAAGGYEQYF.

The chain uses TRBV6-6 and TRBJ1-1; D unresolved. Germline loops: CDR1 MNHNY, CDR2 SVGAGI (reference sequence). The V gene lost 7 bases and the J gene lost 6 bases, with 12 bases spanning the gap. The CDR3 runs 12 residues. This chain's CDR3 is CASTYPSAEAFF. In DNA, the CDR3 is TGTGCCAGCACCTATCCTTCGGCTGAAGCTTTCTTT.